One T cell receptor (beta chain) is described in this entry. In germline, CDR1 is SGHAT, CDR2 FQNNGV. The CDR3 extends over 15 amino acids. V dropped 0 bases and J dropped 6 bases, with 12 bases sitting between them. TCRdb's copy holds only in-frame clones and misses some; the assay was immunoSEQ multiplex PCR. Found here are around 50,000 clones, 70% to 90% of them singletons; the top ten hold roughly an eighth. The data are from a study of OX40 agonist ivuxolimab in advanced cancers. The TCR was taken from an adult with an advanced solid tumor such as melanoma, head and neck, liver or kidney cancer. The sample here was CD4+ or CD8+ T cells sorted from blood, taken in a trial of the OX40 agonist ivuxolimab. This rearrangement joins TRBV11-2 to TRBJ2-1; D might be TRBD1 or TRBD2, each matching 6 bases. CDR3 coding DNA: TGTGCCAGCAGCTTAGATTGGGGGGACACCAATGAGCAGTTCTTC. It yields the protein CASSLDWGDTNEQFF.